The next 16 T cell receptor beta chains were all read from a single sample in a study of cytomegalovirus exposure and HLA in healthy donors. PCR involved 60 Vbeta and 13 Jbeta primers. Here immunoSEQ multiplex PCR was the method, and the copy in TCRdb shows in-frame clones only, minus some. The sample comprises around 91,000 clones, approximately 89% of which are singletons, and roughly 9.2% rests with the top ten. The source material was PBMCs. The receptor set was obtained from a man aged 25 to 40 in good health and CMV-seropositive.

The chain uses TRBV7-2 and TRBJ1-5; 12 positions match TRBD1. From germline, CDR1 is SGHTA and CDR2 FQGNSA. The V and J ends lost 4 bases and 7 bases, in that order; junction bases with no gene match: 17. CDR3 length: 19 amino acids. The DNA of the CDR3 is TGTGCCAGCAGCTACAGAACCCGGGACAGGGGGCTTCGATTGCAGCCCCAGCATTTT. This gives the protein CASSYRTRDRGLRLQPQHF.

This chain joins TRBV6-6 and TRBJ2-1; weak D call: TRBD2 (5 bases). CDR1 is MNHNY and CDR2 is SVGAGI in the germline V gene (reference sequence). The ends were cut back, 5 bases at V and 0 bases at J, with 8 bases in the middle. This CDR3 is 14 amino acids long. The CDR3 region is CASSRRASYNEQFF. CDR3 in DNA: TGTGCCAGCAGTCGGCGGGCCTCCTACAATGAGCAGTTCTTC.

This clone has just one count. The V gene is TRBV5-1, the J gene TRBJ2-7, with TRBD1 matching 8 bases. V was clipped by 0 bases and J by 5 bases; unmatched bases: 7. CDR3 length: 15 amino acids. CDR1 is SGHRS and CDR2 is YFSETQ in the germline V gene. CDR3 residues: CASSLVAGGGHEQYF. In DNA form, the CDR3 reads TGCGCCAGCAGCTTGGTAGCAGGGGGCGGCCACGAGCAGTACTTC.

CDR3 DNA: TGTGCCAGCAGTTCTCAGACTAGTTTAACCTACGAGCAGTACTTC. It codes for CASSSQTSLTYEQYF. The chain links TRBV27 to TRBJ2-7; D is perhaps TRBD2 (6 bases). Trimming took 4 bases from V and 2 from J, leaving 15 bases between them. The CDR3 loop spans 15 amino acids. The germline V gene encodes CDR1 MNHEY and CDR2 SMNVEV (reference sequence).

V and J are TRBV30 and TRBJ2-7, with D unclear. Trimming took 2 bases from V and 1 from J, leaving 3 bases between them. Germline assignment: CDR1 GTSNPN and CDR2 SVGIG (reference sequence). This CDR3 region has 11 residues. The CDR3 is CAWSPSYEQYF. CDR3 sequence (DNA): TGTGCCTGGAGTCCTTCCTACGAGCAGTACTTC.

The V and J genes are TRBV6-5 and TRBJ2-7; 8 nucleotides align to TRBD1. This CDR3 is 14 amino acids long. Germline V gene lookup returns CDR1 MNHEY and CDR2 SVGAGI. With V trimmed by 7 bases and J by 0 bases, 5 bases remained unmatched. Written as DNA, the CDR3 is TGTGCCAGCAAAAAGGGACAGGCCTCCTACGAGCAGTACTTC. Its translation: CASKKGQASYEQYF.

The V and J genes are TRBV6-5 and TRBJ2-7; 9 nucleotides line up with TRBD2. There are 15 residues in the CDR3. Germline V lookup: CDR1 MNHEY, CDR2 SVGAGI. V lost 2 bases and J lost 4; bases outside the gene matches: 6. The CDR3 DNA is TGTGCCAGCAGTTACGACCGAGCGGGAGGTTACGAGCAGTACTTC. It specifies CASSYDRAGGYEQYF.

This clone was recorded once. The CDR3 protein is CSPAAVGQGMREQYF. The CDR3 bases are TGCAGCCCCGCCGCCGTGGGACAGGGAATGAGAGAGCAGTACTTC. This sequence joins TRBV29-1 and TRBJ2-7, with 9 bases lining up with TRBD1. CDR1 is SQVTM, CDR2 ANQGSEA, per germline. The CDR3 sequence is 15 residues long. V gave up 8 bases and J gave up 7 bases; unmatched junction bases: 18.

The CDR3 region is CASSADRAQPQHF. The CDR3 DNA sequence: TGTGCCAGTAGTGCGGACAGGGCTCAGCCCCAGCATTTT. V usage is TRBV19 and J usage is TRBJ1-5; TRBD1 matches at 8 bases. The V and J ends lost 5 bases and 6 bases, in that order; junction bases with no gene match: 3. Germline assignment: CDR1 LNHDA and CDR2 SQIVND (reference sequence). The CDR3 has 13 residues.

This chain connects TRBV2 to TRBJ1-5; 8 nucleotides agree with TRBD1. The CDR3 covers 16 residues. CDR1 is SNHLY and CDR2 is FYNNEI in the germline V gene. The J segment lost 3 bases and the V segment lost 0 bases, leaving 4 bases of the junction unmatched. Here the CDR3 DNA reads TGTGCCAGCAGTGAAGCTAGGGGACAGGTCAATCAGCCCCAGCATTTT. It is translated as CASSEARGQVNQPQHF.

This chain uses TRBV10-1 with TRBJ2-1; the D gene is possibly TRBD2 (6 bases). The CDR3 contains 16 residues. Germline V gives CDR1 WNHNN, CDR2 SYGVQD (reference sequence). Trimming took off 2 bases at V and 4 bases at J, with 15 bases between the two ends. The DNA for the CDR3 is TGCGCCAGCAGTGAGAGGAGGGACGGAATTTACAATGAGCAGTTCTTC. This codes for CASSERRDGIYNEQFF.

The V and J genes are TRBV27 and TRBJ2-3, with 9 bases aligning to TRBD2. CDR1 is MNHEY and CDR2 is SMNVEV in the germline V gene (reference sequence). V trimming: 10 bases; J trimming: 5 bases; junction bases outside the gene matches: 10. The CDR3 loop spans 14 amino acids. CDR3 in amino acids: CATRGGGRGDTQYF. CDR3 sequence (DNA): TGTGCCACCAGAGGGGGCGGGAGGGGAGATACGCAGTATTTT.

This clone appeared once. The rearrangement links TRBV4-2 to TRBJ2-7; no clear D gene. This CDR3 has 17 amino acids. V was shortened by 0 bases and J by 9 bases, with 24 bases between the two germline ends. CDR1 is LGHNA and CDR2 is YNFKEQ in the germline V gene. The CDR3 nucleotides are TGTGCCAGCAGCCAAGATCCTAATGCGAACTGGGCTTCTCGGCAGTACTTC. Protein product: CASSQDPNANWASRQYF.

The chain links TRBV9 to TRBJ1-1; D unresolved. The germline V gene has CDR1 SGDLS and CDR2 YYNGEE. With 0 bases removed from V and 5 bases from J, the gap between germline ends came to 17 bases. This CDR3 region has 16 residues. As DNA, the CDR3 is TGTGCCAGCAGCGTAGACGGCAGCCCCGAGGCTACTGAAGCTTTCTTT. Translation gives CASSVDGSPEATEAFF.

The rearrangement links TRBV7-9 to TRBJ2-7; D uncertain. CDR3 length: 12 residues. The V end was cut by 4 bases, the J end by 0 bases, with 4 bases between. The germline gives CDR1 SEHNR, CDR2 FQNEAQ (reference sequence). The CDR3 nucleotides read TGTGCCAGCAGCTCCAGCTCCTACGAGCAGTACTTC. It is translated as CASSSSSYEQYF.

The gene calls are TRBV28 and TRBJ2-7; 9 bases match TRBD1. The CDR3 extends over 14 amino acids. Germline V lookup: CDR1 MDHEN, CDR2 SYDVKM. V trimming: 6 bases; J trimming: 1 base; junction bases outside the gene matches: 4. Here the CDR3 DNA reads TGTGCCAGCAGGACCGGGACAGGGTCCTACGAGCAGTACTTC. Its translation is CASRTGTGSYEQYF.